A selection of T cell receptor beta chains follows, all from one sample in a study of PD-1 blockade in classical Hodgkin lymphoma. Generated by immunoSEQ multiplex PCR, the TCRdb table keeps only in-frame clones and is missing some. The table lists fewer than 13,000 clones, over 80% of them singletons. This material consisted of CD4+ T cells from blood, taken before the fourth cycle of nivolumab. Receptors originate from a human donor with classical Hodgkin lymphoma. Both conserved end residues are part of each CDR3. The order of the fields is clone size, D gene, V gene, J gene, CDR3 length, CDR3 protein, CDR3 DNA. A D gene is named only where the DNA matches it firmly. Only some rows state a clone size, as once, few, many or a class for expanded clones.

abundance: NA; d_gene: NA; v_gene: TRBV29-1; j_gene: TRBJ2-1; len: 10; CDR3aa: CSVVSWGQFF; CDR3nt: TGCAGCGTTGTTTCTTGGGGGCAGTTCTTC
abundance: once; d_gene: TRBD2; v_gene: TRBV19; j_gene: TRBJ2-6; len: 15; CDR3aa: CASRGGRSGANVLTF; CDR3nt: TGTGCCAGTAGGGGAGGGAGGTCTGGGGCCAACGTCCTGACTTTC
abundance: NA; d_gene: TRBD1; v_gene: TRBV5-6; j_gene: TRBJ1-2; len: 15; CDR3aa: CASSLGNRGLRGYTF; CDR3nt: TGTGCCAGCAGCTTGGGAAACAGGGGGTTGCGGGGCTACACCTTC
abundance: few; d_gene: TRBD2; v_gene: TRBV4-3; j_gene: TRBJ2-1; len: 14; CDR3aa: CASSQESSGNEQFF; CDR3nt: TGCGCCAGCAGCCAAGAGTCTAGCGGCAATGAGCAGTTCTTC
abundance: NA; d_gene: NA; v_gene: TRBV18; j_gene: TRBJ2-7; len: 13; CDR3aa: CASSPRVLHEQYF; CDR3nt: TGTGCCAGCTCACCGAGGGTTCTCCACGAGCAGTACTTC
abundance: NA; d_gene: NA; v_gene: TRBV5-1; j_gene: TRBJ2-7; len: 13; CDR3aa: CASSLGPTDEQYF; CDR3nt: TGCGCCAGCAGCTTGGGCCCGACAGACGAGCAGTACTTC
abundance: NA; d_gene: TRBD2; v_gene: TRBV7-9; j_gene: TRBJ2-1; len: 13; CDR3aa: CASSLASGDEQFF; CDR3nt: TGTGCCAGCAGCTTAGCGAGCGGGGATGAGCAGTTCTTC
abundance: NA; d_gene: NA; v_gene: TRBV6-6; j_gene: TRBJ2-1; len: 15; CDR3aa: CASSPGYRPYNEQFF; CDR3nt: TGTGCCAGCAGTCCAGGATATAGGCCCTACAATGAGCAGTTCTTC
abundance: NA; d_gene: TRBD1; v_gene: TRBV19; j_gene: TRBJ2-5; len: 16; CDR3aa: CASSTRTGWYQETQYF; CDR3nt: TGTGCCAGTAGTACCCGGACAGGATGGTACCAAGAGACCCAGTACTTC
abundance: NA; d_gene: NA; v_gene: TRBV6-5; j_gene: TRBJ1-1; len: 13; CDR3aa: CASSYSGGTEAFF; CDR3nt: TGTGCCAGCAGTTACTCGGGGGGCACTGAAGCTTTCTTT
abundance: NA; d_gene: NA; v_gene: TRBV7-2; j_gene: TRBJ1-6; len: 15; CDR3aa: CASSSRDPLVSPLHF; CDR3nt: TGTGCCAGCAGCTCCCGGGACCCCTTGGTCTCACCCCTCCACTTT
abundance: few; d_gene: NA; v_gene: TRBV2; j_gene: TRBJ1-5; len: 14; CDR3aa: CASSREVSNQPQHF; CDR3nt: TGTGCCAGCAGTCGAGAGGTTAGCAATCAGCCCCAGCATTTT
abundance: NA; d_gene: NA; v_gene: TRBV11-3; j_gene: TRBJ2-1; len: 16; CDR3aa: CASSRAGSLLYNEQFF; CDR3nt: TGTGCCAGCAGCCGTGCTGGATCATTACTTTACAATGAGCAGTTCTTC
abundance: NA; d_gene: TRBD1; v_gene: TRBV6-5; j_gene: TRBJ2-7; len: 14; CDR3aa: CASKYGTGVYEQYF; CDR3nt: TGTGCCAGCAAGTATGGGACAGGGGTCTACGAGCAGTACTTC
abundance: NA; d_gene: NA; v_gene: TRBV5-4; j_gene: TRBJ1-2; len: 14; CDR3aa: CASSPTTDYYGYTF; CDR3nt: TGTGCCAGCAGCCCTACGACGGACTACTATGGCTACACCTTC
abundance: NA; d_gene: TRBD2; v_gene: TRBV19; j_gene: TRBJ2-1; len: 17; CDR3aa: CASSINPQLAVRNEQFF; CDR3nt: TGTGCCAGTAGTATAAACCCCCAACTAGCGGTACGGAATGAGCAGTTCTTC
abundance: NA; d_gene: NA; v_gene: TRBV19; j_gene: TRBJ2-7; len: 15; CDR3aa: CASSIGEAPSYEQYF; CDR3nt: TGTGCCAGTAGTATCGGTGAGGCCCCCTCCTACGAGCAGTACTTC
abundance: NA; d_gene: NA; v_gene: TRBV10-3; j_gene: TRBJ1-2; len: 13; CDR3aa: CAISADSDYGYTF; CDR3nt: TGTGCCATCAGTGCAGACAGCGACTATGGCTACACCTTC
abundance: NA; d_gene: NA; v_gene: TRBV18; j_gene: TRBJ2-6; len: 15; CDR3aa: CASSPLGVGANVLTF; CDR3nt: TGTGCCAGCTCACCCCTGGGGGTTGGGGCCAACGTCCTGACTTTC
abundance: NA; d_gene: NA; v_gene: TRBV27; j_gene: TRBJ1-1; len: 13; CDR3aa: CASSSILTAEAFF; CDR3nt: TGTGCCAGCAGTTCTATATTGACAGCTGAAGCTTTCTTT
abundance: NA; d_gene: NA; v_gene: TRBV11-2; j_gene: TRBJ2-5; len: 15; CDR3aa: CASSLFHLGEETQYF; CDR3nt: TGTGCCAGCAGCTTGTTTCACCTGGGCGAAGAGACCCAGTACTTC
abundance: NA; d_gene: NA; v_gene: TRBV28; j_gene: TRBJ2-7; len: 15; CDR3aa: CASSFPPGTGGEQYF; CDR3nt: TGTGCCAGCAGTTTTCCACCGGGGACGGGTGGCGAGCAGTACTTC
abundance: NA; d_gene: TRBD1; v_gene: TRBV6-1; j_gene: TRBJ2-1; len: 15; CDR3aa: CASSVDRGPYNEQFF; CDR3nt: TGTGCCAGCAGTGTTGACAGGGGGCCCTACAATGAGCAGTTCTTC
abundance: NA; d_gene: TRBD2; v_gene: TRBV6-5; j_gene: TRBJ2-5; len: 12; CDR3aa: CASNGGGETQYF; CDR3nt: TGTGCCAGTAATGGGGGGGGAGAGACCCAGTACTTC
abundance: NA; d_gene: TRBD1; v_gene: TRBV7-8; j_gene: TRBJ1-3; len: 14; CDR3aa: CASSRQGSGNTIYF; CDR3nt: TGTGCCAGCAGCCGACAGGGTTCTGGAAACACCATATATTTT
abundance: NA; d_gene: TRBD2; v_gene: TRBV7-2; j_gene: TRBJ2-7; len: 17; CDR3aa: CASSLVGTSGVTYEQYF; CDR3nt: TGTGCCAGCAGCTTAGTGGGGACTAGCGGGGTTACCTACGAGCAGTACTTC
abundance: NA; d_gene: TRBD1; v_gene: TRBV6-5; j_gene: TRBJ1-2; len: 14; CDR3aa: CASSYQGQFGGYTF; CDR3nt: TGTGCCAGCAGTTACCAGGGACAGTTTGGTGGCTACACCTTC
abundance: NA; d_gene: NA; v_gene: TRBV20-1; j_gene: TRBJ2-7; len: 11; CDR3aa: CSAPTEYEQYF; CDR3nt: TGCAGTGCTCCGACTGAATACGAGCAGTACTTC
abundance: NA; d_gene: NA; v_gene: TRBV5-1; j_gene: TRBJ2-5; len: 13; CDR3aa: CASSREGGETQYF; CDR3nt: TGCGCCAGCAGCCGCGAGGGGGGAGAGACCCAGTACTTC
abundance: few; d_gene: TRBD2; v_gene: TRBV7-9; j_gene: TRBJ2-7; len: 13; CDR3aa: CASSPGGAYEQYF; CDR3nt: TGTGCCAGCAGCCCCGGGGGGGCATACGAGCAGTACTTC
abundance: once; d_gene: NA; v_gene: TRBV7-2; j_gene: TRBJ2-1; len: 13; CDR3aa: CASSNRVGNEQFF; CDR3nt: TGTGCCAGCAGCAACAGGGTTGGCAATGAGCAGTTCTTC
abundance: NA; d_gene: NA; v_gene: TRBV25-1; j_gene: TRBJ1-6; len: 14; CDR3aa: CASSDPAWGSPLHF; CDR3nt: TGTGCCAGCAGTGACCCAGCCTGGGGTTCACCCCTCCACTTT
abundance: NA; d_gene: NA; v_gene: TRBV19; j_gene: TRBJ2-7; len: 13; CDR3aa: CASSIQGGYEQYF; CDR3nt: TGTGCCAGTAGTATACAGGGAGGCTACGAGCAGTACTTC
abundance: NA; d_gene: NA; v_gene: TRBV11-3; j_gene: TRBJ2-1; len: 15; CDR3aa: CASSPNQVSYNEQFF; CDR3nt: TGTGCCAGCAGCCCGAATCAAGTATCCTACAATGAGCAGTTCTTC
abundance: NA; d_gene: NA; v_gene: TRBV4-2; j_gene: TRBJ2-5; len: 19; CDR3aa: CASSQGGGSLNPYQETQYF; CDR3nt: TGTGCCAGCAGCCAAGGTGGGGGGAGCCTAAATCCGTACCAAGAGACCCAGTACTTC
abundance: NA; d_gene: NA; v_gene: TRBV6-5; j_gene: TRBJ2-3; len: 14; CDR3aa: CASSPEGGRDTQYF; CDR3nt: TGTGCCAGCAGTCCCGAGGGGGGCCGGGATACGCAGTATTTT
abundance: NA; d_gene: NA; v_gene: TRBV11-2; j_gene: TRBJ2-7; len: 14; CDR3aa: CASSTIQGKSEQCF; CDR3nt: TGTGCCAGCAGCACCATCCAGGGAAAGTCCGAGCAGTGCTTC
abundance: NA; d_gene: NA; v_gene: TRBV28; j_gene: TRBJ2-7; len: 14; CDR3aa: CASSSVRIGYEQYF; CDR3nt: TGTGCCAGCAGTTCTGTGCGGATTGGCTACGAGCAGTACTTC
abundance: NA; d_gene: TRBD2; v_gene: TRBV19; j_gene: TRBJ2-3; len: 15; CDR3aa: CASSISGRGPDTQYF; CDR3nt: TGTGCCAGTAGTATTAGCGGGAGGGGGCCAGATACGCAGTATTTT
abundance: NA; d_gene: NA; v_gene: TRBV12-5; j_gene: TRBJ2-7; len: 16; CDR3aa: CASGLPPPGLSYEQYF; CDR3nt: TGTGCTAGTGGTTTGCCACCCCCTGGCTTATCCTACGAGCAGTACTTC
abundance: large; d_gene: NA; v_gene: TRBV12-5; j_gene: TRBJ1-5; len: 17; CDR3aa: CASGLSRGDGSNQPQHF; CDR3nt: TGTGCTAGTGGTTTATCCCGAGGGGATGGTAGCAATCAGCCCCAGCATTTT
abundance: NA; d_gene: NA; v_gene: TRBV10-3; j_gene: TRBJ2-1; len: 13; CDR3aa: CAIGRVAYNEQFF; CDR3nt: TGTGCCATCGGGCGGGTTGCCTACAATGAGCAGTTCTTC
abundance: NA; d_gene: TRBD1; v_gene: TRBV5-5; j_gene: TRBJ2-1; len: 15; CDR3aa: CASSLTGGINNEQFF; CDR3nt: TGTGCCAGCAGCCTTACAGGGGGCATTAACAATGAGCAGTTCTTC